The 23 T cell receptor beta chains below were found in one sample sequenced in a study of cytomegalovirus exposure and HLA in healthy donors. The PCR had 60 Vbeta and 13 Jbeta primers. Clones were read by immunoSEQ multiplex PCR, and TCRdb kept only the in-frame ones, dropping some. Counted here are 75,000 to 90,000 clones, around 77% occurring once; the ten biggest clones make up more than 2.5%. Sequenced input: PBMCs. The source is a man over 45 in good health and CMV-seronegative.

The chain carries TRBV6-1 and TRBJ2-1; 8 nucleotides line up with TRBD2. CDR1 MNHNS and CDR2 SASEGT come from the germline V gene. J lost 3 bases, V lost 6 bases, and 4 bases had no gene match. There are 14 residues in the CDR3. DNA of the CDR3: TGTGCCAGCAGCCCCGGGACTAGCTACAATGAGCAGTTCTTC. It encodes CASSPGTSYNEQFF.

The V and J genes are TRBV11-2 and TRBJ2-3; D may be TRBD2 (5 bases). This CDR3 region has 14 residues. CDR1 and CDR2 (germline): SGHAT, FQNNGV. Trimming took off 2 bases at V and 1 base at J, with 7 bases between the two ends. DNA for the CDR3: TGTGCCAGCAGCTTAAGTAGCGGCACAGATACGCAGTATTTT. Amino acid sequence: CASSLSSGTDTQYF.

The rearrangement links TRBV7-3 to TRBJ2-6; TRBD1 matches at 7 bases. The germline gives CDR1 SGHTA, CDR2 FQGTGA. J was trimmed by 2 bases and V by 3 bases; bases with no gene match: 13. The CDR3 totals 19 residues. The CDR3 region has the DNA TGTGCCAGCAGCTTTGGGGGACAGCGCTCAGGAACTGGGGCCAACGTCCTGACTTTC. As protein: CASSFGGQRSGTGANVLTF. The complete variable domain, with remaining parts taken from reference TRBV7-3 and TRBJ2-6, reads GAGVSQTPSNKVTEKGKYVELRCDPISGHTALYWYRQSLGQGPEFLIYFQGTGAADDSGLPNDRFFAVRPEGSVSTLKIQRTERGDSAVYLCASSFGGQRSGTGANVLTFGAGSRLTVL.

The rearrangement links TRBV5-5 to TRBJ1-2; D gene uncertain. Germline V lookup: CDR1 SGHKS, CDR2 YYEKEE (reference sequence). The length of the CDR3 is 12 residues. With 0 bases removed from V and 4 bases from J, the gap between germline ends came to 4 bases. The CDR3 protein is CASSLDSYGYTF. The CDR3 DNA follows: TGTGCCAGCAGCTTGGACAGCTATGGCTACACCTTC. The entire variable domain, with the rest obtained from reference TRBV5-5 and TRBJ1-2, is as follows: DAGVTQSPTHLIKTRGQQVTLRCSPISGHKSVSWYQQVLGQGPQFIFQYYEKEERGRGNFPDRFSARQFPNYSSELNVNALLLGDSALYLCASSLDSYGYTFGSGTRLTVV.

This chain joins TRBV5-1 and TRBJ2-7, with 10 nucleotides matching TRBD2. CDR1 and CDR2 (germline): SGHRS, YFSETQ. V was pared by 2 bases and J by 0 bases, with 8 bases of the junction left unmatched. CDR3 length: 17 amino acids. This CDR3 reads CASSLNLAGGSSYEQYF. CDR3 bases: TGCGCCAGCAGCTTAAACTTAGCGGGGGGATCCTCCTACGAGCAGTACTTC.

The chain links TRBV18 to TRBJ2-1, with 7 bases aligning to TRBD2. The CDR3 runs to 16 residues. Germline V gene sequence: CDR1 KGHSH, CDR2 LQKENI. V shed 3 bases and J 2 bases; nucleotides not matched to a gene: 7. CDR3 DNA sequence: TGTGCCAGCTCACCTAGGAACGGGGGGACCTACAATGAGCAGTTCTTC. It specifies CASSPRNGGTYNEQFF.

The rearrangement links TRBV7-2 to TRBJ1-4; D gene uncertain. The ends were cut back, 1 base at V and 5 bases at J, with 11 bases in the middle. The germline V gene encodes CDR1 SGHTA and CDR2 FQGNSA. CDR3 size: 15 residues. CDR3 coding DNA: TGTGCCAGCAGCTTAGACGGAAGAGGGAATGAAAAACTGTTTTTT. Protein sequence: CASSLDGRGNEKLFF.

This chain connects TRBV21-1 to TRBJ1-5; the table's D call, TRBD1, was not checked against the DNA. TRBV21-1 is labeled a pseudogene. The CDR3 contains 19 residues. As DNA, the CDR3 is TGTGCCAGCAGCAAAGTACGGGGACAGGGGTCTTCAAGCAATCAGCCCCAGCATTTT. Translated, it gives CASSKVRGQGSSSNQPQHF.

The rearrangement links TRBV5-5 to TRBJ1-2; 7 bases line up with TRBD1. V shed 0 bases, J shed 3 bases, and the junction held 8 bases outside the gene matches. CDR3 size: 16 residues. Germline V gene data show CDR1 as SGHKS and CDR2 as YYEKEE (reference sequence). CDR3 loop: CASSLGLRGSDYGYTF. DNA for the CDR3: TGTGCCAGCAGCTTGGGCCTCAGGGGGTCGGACTATGGCTACACCTTC.

The chain joins TRBV27 to TRBJ1-6; 10 bases line up with TRBD1. The trim removed 2 bases at V and 7 bases at J, leaving 5 bases unmatched. The CDR3 sequence is 16 residues long. The germline V gene encodes CDR1 MNHEY and CDR2 SMNVEV (reference sequence). Here the CDR3 reads CASSLRQGARNSPLHF. CDR3 bases: TGTGCCAGCAGTTTAAGACAGGGGGCGAGAAATTCACCCCTCCACTTT.

The chain joins TRBV14 to TRBJ2-3, with a possible D match to TRBD2 (7 bases). The germline V gene has CDR1 SGHDN and CDR2 FVKESK. This CDR3 contains 18 residues. V lost 5 bases and J lost 2, with 23 bases in between. The CDR3 loop is CASSKKKGLGGATDTQYF. Here the CDR3 DNA reads TGTGCCAGCAGCAAAAAAAAAGGGTTGGGGGGGGCCACAGATACGCAGTATTTT.

V gene TRBV5-1 combines with J gene TRBJ1-5; 7 bases fit TRBD1. This CDR3 is 15 amino acids long. Germline loops: CDR1 SGHRS, CDR2 YFSETQ. V shed 0 bases and J 6 bases; nucleotides not matched to a gene: 6. CDR3 DNA sequence: TGCGCCAGCAGCTTGGGACAGGGATCGGCTCAGCCCCAGCATTTT. This translates into CASSLGQGSAQPQHF.

The chain couples TRBV27 to TRBJ1-1; 10 bases are shared with TRBD1. V dropped 2 bases and J dropped 10; count of bases not matched to a gene: 7. The germline gives CDR1 MNHEY, CDR2 SMNVEV (reference sequence). The CDR3 spans 14 residues. The CDR3 DNA reads as TGTGCCAGCAGTTTACGACAGGGGGCATGGGTAGCTTTCTTT. Protein: CASSLRQGAWVAFF.

The gene calls are TRBV9 and TRBJ1-2; D gene ambiguous. The CDR3 runs to 14 residues. Trimming shortened V by 0 bases and J by 4 bases, and 10 bases separated the two germline ends. Germline V lookup: CDR1 SGDLS, CDR2 YYNGEE. DNA of the CDR3: TGTGCCAGCAGCGTAGAGGAGGGTGTCTATGGCTACACCTTC. Its protein product is CASSVEEGVYGYTF.

This rearrangement joins TRBV2 to TRBJ1-2; a possible D gene is TRBD1 (6 bases). The CDR3 runs 13 residues. The V gene lost 8 bases and the J gene lost 0 bases, with 10 bases spanning the gap. CDR1 is SNHLY and CDR2 is FYNNEI in the germline V gene. The CDR3 reads CASQDSANYGYTF. The CDR3 nucleotides read TGTGCCAGCCAGGACAGCGCTAACTATGGCTACACCTTC.

J is TRBJ2-6 and V is TRBV6-4; D is unresolved. Trimming stripped 0 bases from V and 0 bases from J, with 12 bases between. CDR1 is MRHNA and CDR2 is SNTAGT in the germline V gene. The CDR3 sequence is 18 residues long. DNA of the CDR3: TGTGCCAGCAGTGACTCCCCGGGTGGTATCTCTGGGGCCAACGTCCTGACTTTC. This sequence encodes CASSDSPGGISGANVLTF.

V usage is TRBV4-3 and J usage is TRBJ2-5, with 8 bases that match TRBD2. With the DNA end fitting TRBJ2-7 better, the J assignment may be wrong. Germline CDR1 and CDR2: LGHNA and YSLEER. This CDR3 spans 15 amino acids. Here the CDR3 reads CASSSSGGGSDEQYF. DNA for the CDR3: TGCGCCAGCAGCTCCTCGGGGGGGGGTTCCGACGAGCAGTACTTC.

The chain employs TRBV5-4 and TRBJ2-5, with 9 bases that match TRBD2. V trimming: 4 bases; J trimming: 2 bases; junction bases outside the gene matches: 3. CDR3 size: 14 residues. Germline V CDR1 and CDR2: SGHNT, YYREEE (reference sequence). In nucleotides, the CDR3 is TGTGCCAGCAGCCCTGGACTAGCGCAAGAGACCCAGTACTTC. It encodes CASSPGLAQETQYF.

The chain recombines TRBV5-1 with TRBJ2-2; the match to TRBD1 covers 10 bases. The junction had 4 bases not matched to a gene; V was cut back by 4 bases and J by 4 bases. The germline V gene encodes CDR1 SGHRS and CDR2 YFSETQ. CDR3 length equals 15 residues. The CDR3 protein is CASSPGQGPTGELFF. CDR3 nucleotides: TGCGCCAGCAGCCCGGGACAGGGGCCCACCGGGGAGCTGTTTTTT.

This sequence joins TRBV30 and TRBJ2-7; TRBD1 agrees at 8 bases. Germline loops: CDR1 GTSNPN, CDR2 SVGIG (reference sequence). The CDR3 runs to 16 residues. Trimming cost V 0 bases and J 6 bases; bases outside gene matches: 13. The DNA for the CDR3 is TGTGCCTGGAGTGTACTCCAGGGGGCGCGGGTTTCCGAGCAGTACTTC. It codes for CAWSVLQGARVSEQYF.

The chain is built from TRBV10-2 and TRBJ2-5, with 7 bases matching TRBD1. The CDR3 runs 14 residues. The V gene end was trimmed by 6 bases and the J gene end by 11 bases; junction bases not matched to a gene: 15. The germline V gene has CDR1 WSHSY and CDR2 SAAADI. CDR3 in DNA: TGCGCCAGCAGCCTAGGGGGCTCATTGTATGAGCAGTACTTC. Translation: CASSLGGSLYEQYF.

The chain employs TRBV4-2 and TRBJ2-5; weak D call: TRBD2 (6 bases). CDR3 length equals 13 residues. V lost 3 bases and J lost 2, with 7 bases in between. Germline CDR1 is LGHNA and CDR2 is YNFKEQ. The CDR3 nucleotides are TGTGCCAGCAGCCAGCGGGGACAAGAGACCCAGTACTTC. Translated, it gives CASSQRGQETQYF.

The J gene is TRBJ2-7, the V gene TRBV27; tentatively, D is TRBD2 (6 bases). CDR1 is MNHEY, CDR2 SMNVEV, per germline (reference sequence). Trimming left V 5 bases short and J 3 bases short, with 17 bases between. The CDR3 is made up of 15 amino acids. DNA of the CDR3: TGTGCCAGCAGTCCGGGGCCTAGCGTGGGCTACGAGCAGTACTTC. Amino acids: CASSPGPSVGYEQYF.